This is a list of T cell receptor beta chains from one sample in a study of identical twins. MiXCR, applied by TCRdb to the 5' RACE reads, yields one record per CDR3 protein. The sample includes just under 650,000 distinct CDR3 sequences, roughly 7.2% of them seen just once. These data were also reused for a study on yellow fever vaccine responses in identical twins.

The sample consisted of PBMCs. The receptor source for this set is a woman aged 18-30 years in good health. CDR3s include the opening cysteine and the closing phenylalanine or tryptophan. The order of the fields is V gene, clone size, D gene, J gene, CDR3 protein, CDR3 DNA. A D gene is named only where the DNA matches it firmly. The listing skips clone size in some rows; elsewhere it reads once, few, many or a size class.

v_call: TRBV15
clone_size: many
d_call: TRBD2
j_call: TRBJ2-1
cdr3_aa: CATSRKTLAGDYNEQFF
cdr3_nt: TGTGCCACCAGCAGAAAAACTCTAGCGGGGGACTACAATGAGCAGTTCTTC

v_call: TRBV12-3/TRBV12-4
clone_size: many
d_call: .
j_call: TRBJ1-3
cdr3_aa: CASSLAGLGNTIYF
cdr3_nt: TGTGCCAGCAGTTTAGCAGGGCTCGGAAACACCATATATTTT

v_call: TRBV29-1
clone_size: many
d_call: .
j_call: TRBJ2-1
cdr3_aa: CSVAVSSSYNEQFF
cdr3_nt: TGCAGCGTTGCTGTCAGTAGCTCCTACAATGAGCAGTTCTTC

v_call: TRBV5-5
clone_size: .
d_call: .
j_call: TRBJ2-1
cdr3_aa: CASSPWETYNEQFF
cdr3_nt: TGTGCCAGCAGCCCCTGGGAGACCTACAATGAGCAGTTCTTC

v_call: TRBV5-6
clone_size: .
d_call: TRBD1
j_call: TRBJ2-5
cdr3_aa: CASSSRQGVETQYF
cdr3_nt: TGTGCCAGCAGCTCCCGACAGGGCGTGGAGACCCAGTACTTC

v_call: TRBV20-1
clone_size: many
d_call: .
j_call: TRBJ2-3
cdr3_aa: CSARGGGHGTDTQYF
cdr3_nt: TGCAGTGCTAGAGGGGGGGGGCACGGCACAGATACGCAGTATTTT

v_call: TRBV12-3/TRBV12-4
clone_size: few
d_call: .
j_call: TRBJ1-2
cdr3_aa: CASTSVGTSGYTF
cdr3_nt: TGTGCCAGCACCTCAGTGGGAACGAGCGGCTACACCTTC

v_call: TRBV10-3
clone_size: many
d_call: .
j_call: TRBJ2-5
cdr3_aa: CAISPHGQETQYF
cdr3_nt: TGTGCCATCAGTCCACATGGCCAAGAGACCCAGTACTTC

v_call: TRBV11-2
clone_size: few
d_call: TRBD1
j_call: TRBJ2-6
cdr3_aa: CASSLFRGPSSGANVLTF
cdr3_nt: TGTGCCAGCAGCTTATTCAGGGGGCCAAGCTCTGGGGCCAACGTCCTGACTTTC

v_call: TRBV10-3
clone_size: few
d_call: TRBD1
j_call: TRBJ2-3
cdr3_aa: CAISKGAIDTQYF
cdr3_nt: TGTGCCATCAGTAAGGGGGCGATAGATACGCAGTATTTT

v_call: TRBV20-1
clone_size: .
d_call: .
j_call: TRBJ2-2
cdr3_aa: CSVPTRTENTGELFF
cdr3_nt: TGCAGTGTTCCCACAAGGACGGAGAACACCGGGGAGCTGTTTTTT

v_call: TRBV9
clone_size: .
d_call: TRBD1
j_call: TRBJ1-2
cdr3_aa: CASSDGQGIGIDYGYTF
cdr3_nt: TGTGCCAGCAGCGACGGACAGGGGATAGGAATAGACTATGGCTACACCTTC

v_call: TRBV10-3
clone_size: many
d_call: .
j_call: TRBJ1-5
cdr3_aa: CAISESGASNQPQHF
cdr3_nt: TGTGCCATCAGTGAGTCGGGGGCGAGCAATCAGCCCCAGCATTTT

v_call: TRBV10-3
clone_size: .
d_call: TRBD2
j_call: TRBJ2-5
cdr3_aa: CAIKNSGGQETQYF
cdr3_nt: TGTGCCATCAAGAATAGCGGGGGACAAGAGACCCAGTACTTC

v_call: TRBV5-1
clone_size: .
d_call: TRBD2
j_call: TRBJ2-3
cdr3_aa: CASSFRRTSGILTDTQYF
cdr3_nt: TGCGCCAGCAGCTTCCGACGGACTAGCGGAATCCTAACAGATACGCAGTATTTT

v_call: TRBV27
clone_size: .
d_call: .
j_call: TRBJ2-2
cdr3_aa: CASSLSMGAGGELFF
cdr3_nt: TGTGCCAGCAGTTTATCGATGGGGGCGGGGGGGGAGCTGTTTTTT

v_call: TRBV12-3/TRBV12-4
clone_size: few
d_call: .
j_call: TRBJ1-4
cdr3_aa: CASSLGAFNEKLFF
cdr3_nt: TGTGCCAGCAGTTTAGGGGCCTTTAATGAAAAACTGTTTTTT

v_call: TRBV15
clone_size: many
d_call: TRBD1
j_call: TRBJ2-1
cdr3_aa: CATSKKSGQGGWGEQFF
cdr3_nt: TGTGCCACCAGTAAGAAGTCGGGACAGGGTGGCTGGGGTGAGCAGTTCTTC

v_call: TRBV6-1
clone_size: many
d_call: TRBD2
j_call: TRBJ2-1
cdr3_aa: CASSEARLAVYNEQFF
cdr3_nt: TGTGCCAGCAGTGAAGCGCGGCTAGCGGTTTACAATGAGCAGTTCTTC

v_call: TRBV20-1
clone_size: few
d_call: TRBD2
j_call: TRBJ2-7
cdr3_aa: CSAASGSLYEQYF
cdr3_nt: TGCAGTGCAGCTAGCGGGAGTCTTTACGAGCAGTACTTC

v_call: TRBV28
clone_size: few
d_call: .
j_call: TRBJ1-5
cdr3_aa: CASSLPNAQHF
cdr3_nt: TGTGCCAGCAGTCTACCTAACGCCCAGCATTTT

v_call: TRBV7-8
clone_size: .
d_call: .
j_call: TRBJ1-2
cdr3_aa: CASSLGGIHANYGYTF
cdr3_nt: TGTGCCAGCAGCTTAGGGGGGATCCACGCGAACTATGGCTACACCTTC

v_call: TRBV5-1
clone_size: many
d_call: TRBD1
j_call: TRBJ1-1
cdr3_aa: CASSFGTGRNTEAFF
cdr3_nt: TGCGCCAGCAGCTTTGGGACAGGAAGAAACACTGAAGCTTTCTTT

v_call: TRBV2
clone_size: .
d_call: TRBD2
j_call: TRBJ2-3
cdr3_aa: CASSQGASGNTDTQYF
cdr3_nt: TGTGCCAGCAGCCAAGGGGCTAGCGGGAACACAGATACGCAGTATTTT

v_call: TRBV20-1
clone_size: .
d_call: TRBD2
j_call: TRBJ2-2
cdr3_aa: CCARGTSGRALTGELFF
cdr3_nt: TGCTGTGCTAGAGGGACTAGCGGGAGGGCCCTTACCGGGGAGCTGTTTTTT

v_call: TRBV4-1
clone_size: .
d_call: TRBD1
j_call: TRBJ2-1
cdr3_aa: CASSPGQGEYNEQFF
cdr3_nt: TGCGCCAGCAGCCCAGGACAGGGGGAATACAATGAGCAGTTCTTC

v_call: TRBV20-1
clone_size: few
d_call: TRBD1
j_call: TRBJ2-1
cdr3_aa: CSAPGTGDDEQFF
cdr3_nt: TGCAGTGCTCCCGGGACAGGGGATGATGAGCAGTTCTTC

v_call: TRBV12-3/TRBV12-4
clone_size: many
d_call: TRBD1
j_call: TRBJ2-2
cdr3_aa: CASSNSDRGNTGELFF
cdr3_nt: TGTGCCAGCAGCAACTCGGACAGGGGGAACACCGGGGAGCTGTTTTTT